This paragraph covers one T cell receptor beta chain sequence. V lost 2 bases, J lost 5 bases, and 15 bases lay in between. Germline V CDR1 and CDR2: SQVTM, ANQGSEA. The CDR3 sequence is 14 residues long. Assay used: immunoSEQ multiplex PCR; TCRdb lists only in-frame clones, some missing. The sample contains around 75,000 clones, almost 90% of which appear only once. This sample was taken from a study of identifying expanded T cells in peripheral blood. The sequence derives from a person aged 18 to 75 in good health. J is TRBJ2-5 and V is TRBV29-1; no definite D call. Source material: blood. DNA of the CDR3: TGCAGCGTTGAAAGCACTACCGATTCTGAGACCCAGTACTTC. Translating it yields CSVESTTDSETQYF.